This T cell receptor (beta chain) is from a study of blood T cell repertoires in COVID-19. The protocol was immunoSEQ multiplex PCR, while the TCRdb copy is restricted to in-frame clones and leaves out a portion. The sample has about 14,000 clones, more than 65% seen once. The germline V gene encodes CDR1 KGHDR and CDR2 SFDVKD. V gave up 6 bases and J gave up 5 bases; unmatched junction bases: 5. There are 14 residues in the CDR3. This TCR came from a woman aged 45-59 years with active or convalescent COVID-19. The sample taken for sequencing was peripheral blood. The rearrangement joins TRBV24-1 to TRBJ2-2; TRBD1 aligns across 7 bases. As DNA, the CDR3 is TGTGCCACCAGTCCCGGACAGGCGACCGGGGAGCTGTTTTTT. Protein: CATSPGQATGELFF.